The 21 T cell receptor beta chains given below trace back to one sample, sequenced in a study of cytomegalovirus exposure and HLA in healthy donors. The PCR was carried out with 60 Vbeta primers and 13 Jbeta primers. Produced via immunoSEQ multiplex PCR; TCRdb's table is partial and in-frame only. This sample has about 180,000 clones, with around 74% found just once. Sequenced sample: PBMCs. The source is a male donor in good health and CMV-seronegative.

The rearrangement uses TRBV19 and TRBJ1-6; a possible D gene is TRBD1 (5 bases). The CDR3 runs 19 residues. Germline CDR1 and CDR2: LNHDA and SQIVND (reference sequence). V lost 5 bases to trimming and J lost 7 bases, with 27 bases between them. This CDR3 is CASSVDSVSHTTTNSPLHF. The CDR3, as DNA: TGTGCCAGTAGTGTCGACAGTGTGTCCCACACGACGACGAATTCACCCCTCCACTTT. Full variable domain (rest looked up from reference TRBV19 and TRBJ1-6): DGGITQSPKYLFRKEGQNVTLSCEQNLNHDAMYWYRQDPGQGLRLIYYSQIVNDFQKGDIAEGYSVSREKKESFPLTVTSAQKNPTAFYLCASSVDSVSHTTTNSPLHFGNGTRLTVT.

The rearrangement joins TRBV13 to TRBJ2-7; 11 bases match TRBD1. Trimming removed 8 bases from V and 4 bases from J; junction bases left unmatched: 4. CDR3 length: 13 amino acids. Germline loops: CDR1 PRHDT, CDR2 FYEKMQ (reference sequence). CDR3 protein: CASRTGGKYEQYF. DNA for the CDR3: TGTGCCAGCCGGACAGGGGGCAAATACGAGCAGTACTTC. The entire variable domain, with the rest obtained from reference TRBV13 and TRBJ2-7, is as follows: AAGVIQSPRHLIKEKRETATLKCYPIPRHDTVYWYQQGPGQDPQFLISFYEKMQSDKGSIPDRFSAQQFSDYHSELNMSSLELGDSALYFCASRTGGKYEQYFGPGTRLTVT.

The V gene is TRBV6-1, the J gene TRBJ1-3, with a weak D call TRBD1 (6 bases). With 7 bases removed from V and 0 bases from J, the gap between germline ends came to 10 bases. The CDR3 is 14 amino acids. Germline CDR1 reads MNHNS; CDR2 reads SASEGT. DNA for the CDR3: TGTGCCAGCACCCTGGACAGCTCTGGAAACACCATATATTTT. The encoded protein is CASTLDSSGNTIYF.

Only a few counts were recorded for this clone. The V call is TRBV9, the J call TRBJ2-7; TRBD2 aligns across 7 bases. Germline assignment: CDR1 SGDLS and CDR2 YYNGEE. The CDR3 is 15 residues long. V trimming: 4 bases; J trimming: 7 bases; junction bases outside the gene matches: 14. This chain's CDR3 is CASSPAASGPREQYF. The CDR3 region has the DNA TGTGCCAGCAGCCCCGCGGCTAGCGGTCCTCGGGAGCAGTACTTC.

This clone has only a few counts. The J gene is TRBJ2-3, the V gene TRBV7-9; 8 positions match TRBD1. CDR3 length: 15 residues. The junction had 7 bases not matched to a gene; V was cut back by 3 bases and J by 5 bases. From germline, CDR1 is SEHNR and CDR2 FQNEAQ (reference sequence). CDR3: CASSFGQGVKDTQYF. The CDR3 DNA is TGTGCCAGCAGCTTTGGACAGGGAGTTAAAGATACGCAGTATTTT.

This clone was observed a handful of times. The V and J genes are TRBV29-1 and TRBJ1-2, with TRBD1 matching 9 bases. The V segment lost 8 bases and the J segment 5 bases; nucleotides outside the gene matches: 9. CDR1 and CDR2 from the germline V gene are SQVTM and ANQGSEA. The length of the CDR3 is 13 residues. Written as DNA, the CDR3 is TGCAGCACCCGCGGTGGGACAGGGTATGGCTACACCTTC. Translated, it gives CSTRGGTGYGYTF.

The chain joins TRBV4-2 to TRBJ1-5; D not certain. CDR3 length: 15 residues. Germline values: CDR1 LGHNA, CDR2 YNFKEQ. Between the trimmed V and J ends, which lost 1 base and 2 bases, there was a span of 9 bases. The CDR3 DNA reads as TGTGCCAGCAGCCAAGGAGGAGCAGGCAATCAGCCCCAGCATTTT. Encoded protein: CASSQGGAGNQPQHF.

DNA of the CDR3: TGTGCCAGCAGCGATAGCGGGAGGGGAACAGATACGCAGTATTTT. Protein product: CASSDSGRGTDTQYF. The chain is built from TRBV28 and TRBJ2-3, with 11 bases that match TRBD2. Germline CDR1 reads MDHEN; CDR2 reads SYDVKM. CDR3 length equals 15 residues. The junction had 5 bases not matched to a gene; V was cut back by 6 bases and J by 3 bases. The full variable domain, completed using reference TRBV28 and TRBJ2-3, is DVKVTQSSRYLVKRTGEKVFLECVQDMDHENMFWYRQDPGLGLRLIYFSYDVKMKEKGDIPEGYSVSREKKERFSLILESASTNQTSMYLCASSDSGRGTDTQYFGPGTRLTVL.

This chain uses TRBV7-9 with TRBJ2-7; the D gene is possibly TRBD1 (6 bases). The CDR3 sequence is 14 residues long. The germline V and J ends were trimmed by 7 bases and 5 bases, with 18 bases remaining between them. Germline CDR1 SEHNR, CDR2 FQNEAQ (reference sequence). The CDR3 DNA follows: TGTGCCAGCACCTTGACAGGTGCCCTGGACGAGCAGTACTTC. It yields the protein CASTLTGALDEQYF. The full variable domain, completed using reference TRBV7-9 and TRBJ2-7, is DTGVSQNPRHKITKRGQNVTFRCDPISEHNRLYWYRQTLGQGPEFLTYFQNEAQLEKSRLLSDRFSAERPKGSFSTLEIQRTEQGDSAMYLCASTLTGALDEQYFGPGTRLTVT.

This clone was detected only a few times. The CDR3, as DNA: TGTGCCAGCAGTTTATGGCTAGCGGGAGGATTTAACAATGAGCAGTTCTTC. Protein sequence: CASSLWLAGGFNNEQFF. The chain couples TRBV28 to TRBJ2-1, with 11 bases aligning to TRBD2. Trimming removed 0 bases from V and 5 bases from J; junction bases left unmatched: 6. Per the germline V gene, CDR1 is MDHEN and CDR2 is SYDVKM. The CDR3 totals 17 residues.

For the CDR3, the DNA is TGTGCCAGCAGTTTAGAGGGGGCACCCTACGAGCAGTACTTC. Translating it yields CASSLEGAPYEQYF. This chain joins TRBV27 and TRBJ2-7, with 7 bases aligning to TRBD1. Germline V lookup: CDR1 MNHEY, CDR2 SMNVEV (reference sequence). The CDR3 loop spans 14 amino acids. Unmatched junction bases numbered 3, after V lost 2 bases and J lost 2 bases.

This clone has just a few counts. V is TRBV2 and J is TRBJ1-3, with a possible D match to TRBD1 (5 bases). The V end was cut by 3 bases, the J end by 2 bases, with 8 bases between. This CDR3 is 14 amino acids long. In germline, CDR1 is SNHLY, CDR2 FYNNEI. Here the CDR3 reads CASSDRTTGNTIYF. The CDR3 DNA sequence: TGTGCCAGCAGTGACAGGACAACTGGAAACACCATATATTTT.

The chain joins TRBV11-2 to TRBJ1-3; 12 bases line up with TRBD1. This CDR3 region has 17 residues. Unmatched junction bases numbered 12, after V lost 10 bases and J lost 2 bases. The V gene's germline CDR1 is SGHAT and CDR2 FQNNGV. The CDR3 DNA reads as TGTGCCACCAGGGTTGGGACAGGGGGCTTAACTGGAAACACCATATATTTT. Translation gives CATRVGTGGLTGNTIYF.

The count of this clone is one. This chain uses TRBV20-1 with TRBJ2-3, with TRBD2 identical over 8 bases. The length of the CDR3 is 11 residues. The J segment lost 9 bases and the V segment lost 6 bases, leaving 5 bases of the junction unmatched. In germline, CDR1 is DFQATT, CDR2 SNEGSKA (reference sequence). CDR3 residues: CSATRLATQYF. The CDR3 DNA reads TGCAGTGCCACCCGACTAGCGACGCAGTATTTT.

The CDR3 protein is CASTASSYNSPLHF. The CDR3 nucleotides read TGCGCCAGCACTGCGAGCTCCTATAATTCACCCCTCCACTTT. The J gene is TRBJ1-6, the V gene TRBV10-2; the D is unclear. Germline CDR1 reads WSHSY; CDR2 reads SAAADI. The CDR3 has 14 amino acids. V dropped 7 bases and J dropped 0 bases, with 7 bases sitting between them.

This clone has a single count. In nucleotides, the CDR3 is TGTGCCAGTAGGGCTCCAGGCGGGAGTAAGAACGAGCAGTACTTC. It specifies CASRAPGGSKNEQYF. The chain uses TRBV19 and TRBJ2-7; 7 bases agree with TRBD2. Germline CDR1 is LNHDA and CDR2 is SQIVND (reference sequence). J was trimmed by 5 bases and V by 6 bases; bases with no gene match: 13. The CDR3 spans 15 residues. The variable domain in full, completed from reference TRBV19 and TRBJ2-7, reads DGGITQSPKYLFRKEGQNVTLSCEQNLNHDAMYWYRQDPGQGLRLIYYSQIVNDFQKGDIAEGYSVSREKKESFPLTVTSAQKNPTAFYLCASRAPGGSKNEQYFGPGTRLTVT.

The chain uses TRBV28 and TRBJ1-5; D is unresolved. The CDR3 spans 15 residues. CDR1 and CDR2 from the germline V gene are MDHEN and SYDVKM. The V and J ends lost 6 bases and 2 bases respectively, with 14 bases between them. CDR3 protein: CASSPAPRGNQPQHF. CDR3 sequence (DNA): TGTGCCAGCAGCCCGGCCCCGAGGGGCAATCAGCCCCAGCATTTT.

This chain connects TRBV6-5 to TRBJ2-5, with TRBD2 identical over 10 bases. Per the germline V gene, CDR1 is MNHEY and CDR2 is SVGAGI. This CDR3 is 16 amino acids long. With 3 bases clipped from V and 5 bases from J, the junction kept 9 bases outside the gene matches. CDR3 in amino acids: CASSYTGSAGGETQYF. CDR3 DNA sequence: TGTGCCAGCAGTTATACGGGATCAGCGGGGGGGGAGACCCAGTACTTC.

The chain recombines TRBV30 with TRBJ1-5, with a possible D match to TRBD1 (6 bases). V lost 2 bases to trimming and J lost 6 bases, with 11 bases between them. Germline values: CDR1 GTSNPN, CDR2 SVGIG (reference sequence). The CDR3 contains 13 residues. CDR3 in amino acids: CAWSRSGVQPQHF. For the CDR3, the DNA is TGTGCCTGGAGTCGTTCAGGGGTTCAGCCCCAGCATTTT.

V usage is TRBV6-5 and J usage is TRBJ2-3; D not certain. The germline V and J ends were trimmed by 4 bases and 0 bases, with 8 bases remaining between them. Germline values: CDR1 MNHEY, CDR2 SVGAGI. CDR3 length: 14 amino acids. The CDR3 sequence: CASSLLTSTDTQYF. Written as DNA, the CDR3 is TGTGCCAGCAGTTTACTGACTAGCACAGATACGCAGTATTTT.

The chain joins TRBV30 to TRBJ1-5, with D tentatively TRBD1 (5 bases). Germline V gives CDR1 GTSNPN, CDR2 SVGIG (reference sequence). With 4 bases removed from V and 0 bases from J, the gap between germline ends came to 10 bases. This CDR3 spans 14 amino acids. CDR3 in amino acids: CAWTRQYSNQPQHF. CDR3 coding DNA: TGTGCCTGGACCCGACAGTATAGCAATCAGCCCCAGCATTTT.